The present T cell receptor beta chain was sequenced within a study of OX40 agonist ivuxolimab in advanced cancers. Study-level findings and limits: Normalized expansion of T-cell clones was also low for some nonresponders. Researchers report that CD8+ T cells had, on average, more expanded clones than CD4+.

About this clone: The antigen is not known.

V lost 3 bases to trimming and J lost 6 bases; unmatched junction nucleotides: 10. Germline assignment: CDR1 MNHEY and CDR2 SMNVEV (reference sequence). This CDR3 has 17 residues. Method: immunoSEQ multiplex PCR; TCRdb's copy keeps in-frame clones and lacks some. The sample carries 65,000 to 80,000 clones, about 90% recorded once. Blood sampling was done at baseline, cycle 4 day 1, and cycle 7 day 1. This specimen consisted of CD4+ or CD8+ T cells sorted from blood, obtained in a trial of the OX40 agonist ivuxolimab. This sequence was found in an adult with an advanced solid tumor such as melanoma, head and neck, liver or kidney cancer. The chain is built from TRBV27 and TRBJ2-3; TRBD2 aligns across 12 bases. The CDR3 loop reads CASSFPVTSGSYDTQYF. CDR3 in DNA: TGTGCCAGCAGTTTTCCCGTGACTAGCGGGAGCTACGATACGCAGTATTTT.